This T cell receptor (beta chain) was found in a study of blood T cell repertoires in COVID-19. The assay was immunoSEQ multiplex PCR, and TCRdb's table has in-frame clones only and misses some. The table shows 150,000 to 200,000 clones, with approximately 83% occurring only once. This TCR came from a woman in her fifties or sixties who had recovered from COVID-19. The sequenced sample was PBMCs or T cells enriched from blood (not recorded which).

The CDR3 spells CAISTNPGFRYF. The CDR3 DNA sequence: TGTGCCATCAGTACCAACCCAGGATTTAGGTACTTC. The chain joins TRBV10-3 to TRBJ2-4; no clear D gene. In germline, CDR1 is ENHRY, CDR2 SYGVKD. This CDR3 comprises 12 residues. V lost 5 bases to trimming and J lost 15 bases, with 17 bases between them.